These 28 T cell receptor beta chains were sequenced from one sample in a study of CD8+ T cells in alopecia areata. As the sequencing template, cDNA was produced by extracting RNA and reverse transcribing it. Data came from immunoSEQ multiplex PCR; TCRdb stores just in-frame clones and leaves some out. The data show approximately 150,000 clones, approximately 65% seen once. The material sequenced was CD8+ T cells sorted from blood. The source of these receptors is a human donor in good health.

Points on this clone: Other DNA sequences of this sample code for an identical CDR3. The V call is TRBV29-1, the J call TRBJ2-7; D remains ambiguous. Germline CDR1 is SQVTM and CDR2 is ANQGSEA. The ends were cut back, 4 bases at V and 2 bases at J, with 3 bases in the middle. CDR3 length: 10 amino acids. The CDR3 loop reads CSVVAYEQYF. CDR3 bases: TGCAGCGTTGTTGCCTACGAGCAGTACTTC.

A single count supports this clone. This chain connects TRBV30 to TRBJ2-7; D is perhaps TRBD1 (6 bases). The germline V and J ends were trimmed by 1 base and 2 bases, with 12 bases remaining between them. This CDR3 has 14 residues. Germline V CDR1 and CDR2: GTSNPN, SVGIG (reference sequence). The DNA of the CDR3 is TGTGCCTGGAGTGAAACGGCAGGGGCCTACGAGCAGTACTTC. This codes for CAWSETAGAYEQYF.

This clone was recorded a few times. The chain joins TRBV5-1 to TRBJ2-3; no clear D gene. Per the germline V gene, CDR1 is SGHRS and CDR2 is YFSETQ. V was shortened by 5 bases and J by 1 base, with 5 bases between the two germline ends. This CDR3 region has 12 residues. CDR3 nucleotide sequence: TGCGCCAGCAGAGTGGGCACAGATACGCAGTATTTT. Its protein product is CASRVGTDTQYF.

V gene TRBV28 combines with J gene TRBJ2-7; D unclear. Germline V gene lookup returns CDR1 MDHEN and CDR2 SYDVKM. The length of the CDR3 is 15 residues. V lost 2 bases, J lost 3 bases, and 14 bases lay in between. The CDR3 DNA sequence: TGTGCCAGCAGTTTAGGCGGTCTACACCTCTACGAGCAGTACTTC. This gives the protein CASSLGGLHLYEQYF.

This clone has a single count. The CDR3 DNA reads TGTGCCAGCAGTGACTCCGCAAAGGGGGCAAAGGGGAATCAGCCCCAGCATTTT. It is translated as CASSDSAKGAKGNQPQHF. The J gene is TRBJ1-5, the V gene TRBV6-4; 7 positions match TRBD1. CDR3 size: 18 residues. From germline, CDR1 is MRHNA and CDR2 SNTAGT. The V and J ends lost 0 bases and 4 bases, in that order; junction bases with no gene match: 12.

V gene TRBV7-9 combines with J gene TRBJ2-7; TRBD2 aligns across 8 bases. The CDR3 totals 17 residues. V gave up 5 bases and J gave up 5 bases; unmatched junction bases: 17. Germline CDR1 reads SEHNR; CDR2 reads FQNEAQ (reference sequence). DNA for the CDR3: TGTGCCAGCAGCCTCTCCGGGACTAGTCTTGTCCCCGACGAGCAGTACTTC. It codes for CASSLSGTSLVPDEQYF.

The CDR3 DNA reads TGCGCCAGCAGCCCGAGTCGGGGGGTGAACACTGAAGCTTTCTTT. Translated: CASSPSRGVNTEAFF. This chain joins TRBV4-1 and TRBJ1-1, with D perhaps TRBD1 (5 bases). The CDR3 length is 15 residues. Germline V gives CDR1 MGHRA, CDR2 YSYEKL. V lost 4 bases to trimming and J lost 0 bases, with 12 bases between them.

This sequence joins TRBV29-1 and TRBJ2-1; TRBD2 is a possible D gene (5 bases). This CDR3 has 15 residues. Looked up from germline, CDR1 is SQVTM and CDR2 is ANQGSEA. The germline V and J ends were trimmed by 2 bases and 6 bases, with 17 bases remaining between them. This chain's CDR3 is CSVEHLAGVPNEQFF. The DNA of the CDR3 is TGCAGCGTTGAACACCTGGCGGGCGTACCCAATGAGCAGTTCTTC.

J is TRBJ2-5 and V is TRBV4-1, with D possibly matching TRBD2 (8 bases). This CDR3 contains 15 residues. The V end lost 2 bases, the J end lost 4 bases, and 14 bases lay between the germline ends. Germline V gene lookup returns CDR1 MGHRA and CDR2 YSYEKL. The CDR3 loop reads CASSQSGGGAETQYF. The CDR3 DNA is TGCGCCAGCAGCCAATCGGGAGGGGGCGCAGAGACCCAGTACTTC.

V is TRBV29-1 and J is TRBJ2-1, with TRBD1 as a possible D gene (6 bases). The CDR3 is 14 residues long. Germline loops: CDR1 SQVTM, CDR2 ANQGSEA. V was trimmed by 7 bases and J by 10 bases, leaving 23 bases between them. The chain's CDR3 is CSARGGRTLGEQFF. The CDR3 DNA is TGCAGCGCTAGAGGGGGTCGGACCTTGGGAGAGCAGTTCTTC.

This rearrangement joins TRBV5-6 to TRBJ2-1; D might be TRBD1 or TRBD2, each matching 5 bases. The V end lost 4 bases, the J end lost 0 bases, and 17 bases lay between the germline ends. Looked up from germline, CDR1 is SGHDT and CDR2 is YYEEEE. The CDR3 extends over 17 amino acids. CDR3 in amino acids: CASSLIGTYHSYNEQFF. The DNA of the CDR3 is TGTGCCAGCAGCCTAATCGGGACGTACCACTCCTACAATGAGCAGTTCTTC.

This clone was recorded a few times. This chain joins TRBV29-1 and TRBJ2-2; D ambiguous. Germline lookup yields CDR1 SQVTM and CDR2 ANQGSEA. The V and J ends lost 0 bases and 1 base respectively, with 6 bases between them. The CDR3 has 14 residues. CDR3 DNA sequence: TGCAGCGTTGAAGATTGGCAGAACACCGGGGAGCTGTTTTTT. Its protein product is CSVEDWQNTGELFF.

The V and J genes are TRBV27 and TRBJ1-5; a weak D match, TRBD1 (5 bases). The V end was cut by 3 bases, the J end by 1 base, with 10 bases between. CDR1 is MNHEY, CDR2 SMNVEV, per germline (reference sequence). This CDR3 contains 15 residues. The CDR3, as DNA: TGTGCCAGCAGTTTGTCCCGGGGGAGCAATCAGCCCCAGCATTTT. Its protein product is CASSLSRGSNQPQHF.

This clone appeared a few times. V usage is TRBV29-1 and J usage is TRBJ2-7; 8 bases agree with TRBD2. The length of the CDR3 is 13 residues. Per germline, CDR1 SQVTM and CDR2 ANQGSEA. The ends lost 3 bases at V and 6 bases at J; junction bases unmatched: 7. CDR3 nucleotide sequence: TGCAGCGTTGATTCGAGCGGGAGTGGCGAGCAGTACTTC. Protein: CSVDSSGSGEQYF.

CDR3 DNA sequence: TGCAGCGGAGCGGGAGGGCGAACCGGGGAGCTGTTTTTT. Translation gives CSGAGGRTGELFF. The gene calls are TRBV29-1 and TRBJ2-2; 10 nucleotides agree with TRBD2. The ends lost 7 bases at V and 5 bases at J; junction bases unmatched: 4. Germline V gene sequence: CDR1 SQVTM, CDR2 ANQGSEA. This CDR3 is built from 13 residues.

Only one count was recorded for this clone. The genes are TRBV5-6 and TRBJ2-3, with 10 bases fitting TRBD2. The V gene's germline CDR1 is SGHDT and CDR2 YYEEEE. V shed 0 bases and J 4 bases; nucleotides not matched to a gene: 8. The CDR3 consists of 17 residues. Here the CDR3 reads CASSLGPALAGPDTQYF. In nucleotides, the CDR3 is TGTGCCAGCAGCTTGGGACCGGCACTAGCGGGGCCAGATACGCAGTATTTT.

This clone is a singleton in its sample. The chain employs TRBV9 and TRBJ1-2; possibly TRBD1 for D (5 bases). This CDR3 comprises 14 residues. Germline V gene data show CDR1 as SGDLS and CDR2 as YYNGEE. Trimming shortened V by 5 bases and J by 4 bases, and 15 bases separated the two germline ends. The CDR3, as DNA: TGTGCCAGCAGTCGCGACAGTCCCCCCTATGGCTACACCTTC. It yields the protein CASSRDSPPYGYTF.

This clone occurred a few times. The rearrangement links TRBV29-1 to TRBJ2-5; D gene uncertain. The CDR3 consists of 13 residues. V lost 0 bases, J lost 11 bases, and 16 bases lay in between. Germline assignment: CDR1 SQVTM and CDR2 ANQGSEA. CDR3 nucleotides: TGCAGCGTTGAAGATCTGGACGTAGCCGAACAGTACTTC. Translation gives CSVEDLDVAEQYF.

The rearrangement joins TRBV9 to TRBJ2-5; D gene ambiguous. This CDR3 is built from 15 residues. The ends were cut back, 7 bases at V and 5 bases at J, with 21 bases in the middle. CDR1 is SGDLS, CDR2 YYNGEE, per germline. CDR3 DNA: TGTGCCAGCGGCACCTCTTGGCAGGCGGCGGAGACCCAGTACTTC. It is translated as CASGTSWQAAETQYF. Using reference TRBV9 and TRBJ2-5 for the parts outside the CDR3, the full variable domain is DSGVTQTPKHLITATGQRVTLRCSPRSGDLSVYWYQQSLDQGLQFLIQYYNGEERAKGNILERFSAQQFPDLHSELNLSSLELGDSALYFCASGTSWQAAETQYFGPGTRLLVL.

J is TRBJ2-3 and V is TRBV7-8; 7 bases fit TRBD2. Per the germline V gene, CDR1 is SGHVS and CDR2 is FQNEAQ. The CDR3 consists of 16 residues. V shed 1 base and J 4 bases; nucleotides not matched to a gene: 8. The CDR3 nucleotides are TGTGCCAGCAGCTTAGTCGGCGGGAGAGGATCAGATACGCAGTATTTT. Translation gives CASSLVGGRGSDTQYF.

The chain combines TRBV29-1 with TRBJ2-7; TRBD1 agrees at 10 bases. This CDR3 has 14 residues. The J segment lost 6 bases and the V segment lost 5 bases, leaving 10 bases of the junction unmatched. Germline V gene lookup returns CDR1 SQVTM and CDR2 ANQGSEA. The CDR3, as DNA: TGCAGCGTTATACCGCCGGGACAGGGGAGCGAGCAGTACTTC. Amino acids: CSVIPPGQGSEQYF.

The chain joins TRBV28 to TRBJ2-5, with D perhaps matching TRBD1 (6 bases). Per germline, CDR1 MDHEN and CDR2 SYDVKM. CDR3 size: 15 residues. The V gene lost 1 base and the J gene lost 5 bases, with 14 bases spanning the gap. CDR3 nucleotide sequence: TGTGCCAGCAGTTTATCCCCCACAGGGATGGAGACCCAGTACTTC. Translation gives CASSLSPTGMETQYF.

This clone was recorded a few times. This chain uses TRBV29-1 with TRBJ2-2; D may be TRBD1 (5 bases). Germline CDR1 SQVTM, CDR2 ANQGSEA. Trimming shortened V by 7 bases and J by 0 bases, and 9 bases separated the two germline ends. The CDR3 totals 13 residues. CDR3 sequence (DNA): TGCAGCGCCCTGACAGCGAACACCGGGGAGCTGTTTTTT. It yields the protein CSALTANTGELFF.

CDR3 residues: CAWMAGGDEQYF. The CDR3 DNA reads TGTGCCTGGATGGCAGGGGGCGACGAGCAGTACTTC. The rearrangement links TRBV30 to TRBJ2-7; 8 bases fit TRBD1. V dropped 4 bases and J dropped 5; count of bases not matched to a gene: 4. The CDR3 length is 12 residues. The germline V gene encodes CDR1 GTSNPN and CDR2 SVGIG (reference sequence).

This chain's CDR3 is CASSPRLAGGNEQFF. CDR3 bases: TGTGCCAGCAGCCCTAGACTAGCGGGGGGCAATGAGCAGTTCTTC. The chain couples TRBV9 to TRBJ2-1; 13 nucleotides agree with TRBD2. Germline CDR1 reads SGDLS; CDR2 reads YYNGEE. This CDR3 region has 15 residues. J lost 6 bases, V lost 4 bases, and 4 bases had no gene match.

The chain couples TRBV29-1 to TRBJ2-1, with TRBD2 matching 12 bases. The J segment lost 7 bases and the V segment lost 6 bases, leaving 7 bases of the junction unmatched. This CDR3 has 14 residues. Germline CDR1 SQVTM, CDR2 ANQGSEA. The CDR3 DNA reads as TGCAGCGTCGCGGGACTAGCGGGTTGGAATGAGCAGTTCTTC. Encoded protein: CSVAGLAGWNEQFF.

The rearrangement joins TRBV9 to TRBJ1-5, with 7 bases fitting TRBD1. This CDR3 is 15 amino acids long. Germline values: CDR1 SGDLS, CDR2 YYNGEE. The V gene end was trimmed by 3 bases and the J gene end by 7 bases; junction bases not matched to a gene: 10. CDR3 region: CASSADRALGQPQHF. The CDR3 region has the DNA TGTGCCAGCAGCGCCGACAGGGCCCTTGGGCAGCCCCAGCATTTT. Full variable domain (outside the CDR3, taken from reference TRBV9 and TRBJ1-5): DSGVTQTPKHLITATGQRVTLRCSPRSGDLSVYWYQQSLDQGLQFLIQYYNGEERAKGNILERFSAQQFPDLHSELNLSSLELGDSALYFCASSADRALGQPQHFGDGTRLSIL.

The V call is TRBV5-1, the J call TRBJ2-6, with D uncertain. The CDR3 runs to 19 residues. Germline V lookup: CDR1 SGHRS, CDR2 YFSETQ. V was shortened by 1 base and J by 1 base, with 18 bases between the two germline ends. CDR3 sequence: CASSLKTRDLPSGANVLTF. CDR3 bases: TGCGCCAGCAGCTTGAAGACCCGTGATCTTCCTTCTGGGGCCAACGTCCTGACTTTC.